The 18 T cell receptor beta chains below come from one sample, sequenced in a study of spatial heterogeneity in lung cancer. MiXCR, run by TCRdb on the 5' RACE reads, gives a single entry per CDR3 protein. Found here are tens of thousands of distinct CDR3 sequences, 5.2% of them singletons; the top ten hold more than 25%. Time point specified: sample taken at primary tumor resection. No cells were sorted before sequencing. The whole RNA sequenced was extracted from tumor, nontumor lung or frozen PBMC. The source material was PBMCs, sampled at surgery. All receptors come from a female donor with early-stage non-small cell lung cancer.

This clonotype was found many times. The V call is TRBV20-1, the J call TRBJ2-5; D might be TRBD1 (6 bases). Germline CDR1 is DFQATT and CDR2 is SNEGSKA (reference sequence). V lost 6 bases and J lost 2, with 10 bases in between. The CDR3 is 12 residues long. The chain's CDR3 is CSAEGQQETQYF. Here the CDR3 DNA reads TGCAGTGCAGAGGGACAACAAGAGACCCAGTACTTC.

This clonotype was counted a few times. An end of the junction does not agree with germline; a read error may underlie this. V and J are TRBV12-3 or TRBV12-4 and TRBJ2-7; perhaps TRBD1 as D (5 bases). The CDR3 length is 12 residues. The CDR3: CASSMGQTHEDF. The CDR3 coding sequence is TGTGCCAGCAGTATGGGGCAGACCCACGAGGACTTC.

Ten or more counts support this clonotype. V and J are TRBV28 and TRBJ2-2; D may be TRBD1 or TRBD2 (5 bases each). Trimming removed 8 bases at V and 1 base at J, with 11 bases between. Per germline, CDR1 MDHEN and CDR2 SYDVKM. This CDR3 has 14 amino acids. The CDR3 protein is CASWGRQNTGELFF. The CDR3 region has the DNA TGTGCCAGCTGGGGACGGCAGAACACCGGGGAGCTGTTTTTT.

This clonotype was seen at least ten times. The chain carries TRBV20-1 and TRBJ2-7; D could derive from TRBD1 or TRBD2 (5 bases each). CDR3 length: 11 residues. Germline CDR1 reads DFQATT; CDR2 reads SNEGSKA (reference sequence). V lost 3 bases and J 5 bases, leaving 8 bases between the germline ends. CDR3 region: CSARGEDEQYF. The DNA of the CDR3 is TGCAGTGCTAGGGGGGAAGACGAGCAGTACTTC.

Ten or more counts support this clonotype. This sequence joins TRBV23-1 and TRBJ2-3; a possible D gene is TRBD1 (6 bases). Being an ORF, TRBV23-1 has a function that is uncertain. The germline V and J ends were trimmed by 4 bases and 0 bases, with 17 bases remaining between them. The CDR3 consists of 17 residues. This CDR3 is CASSPKGTTSSTDTQYF. CDR3 sequence (DNA): TGCGCCAGCAGTCCAAAGGGGACAACCTCTAGCACAGATACGCAGTATTTT.

This clonotype was counted ten times or more. This chain uses TRBV11-3 with TRBJ1-5, with D maybe TRBD1 (5 bases). CDR3 length equals 17 residues. The germline CDR1 and CDR2 sequences are SGHNT and YENEEA. The V gene lost 0 bases and the J gene lost 6 bases, with 18 bases spanning the gap. The CDR3: CASSLDKETERSQPQHF. CDR3 bases: TGTGCCAGCAGCTTAGATAAGGAGACAGAGAGGAGTCAGCCCCAGCATTTT.

This clonotype was seen repeatedly, ten times or more. The V call is TRBV12-3 or TRBV12-4, the J call TRBJ1-5; TRBD1 matches at 8 bases. V dropped 3 bases and J dropped 5; count of bases not matched to a gene: 3. The CDR3 totals 14 residues. DNA for the CDR3: TGTGCCAGCAGTTTTCGACAGGGGTATCAGCCCCAGCATTTT. Residues: CASSFRQGYQPQHF.

This clonotype was seen ten or more times. J is TRBJ2-5 and V is TRBV24-1; no clear D. The CDR3 totals 13 residues. The germline V gene encodes CDR1 KGHDR and CDR2 SFDVKD. Trimming left V 4 bases short and J 4 bases short, with 9 bases between. Here the CDR3 reads CATSDSYLETQYF. The CDR3 bases are TGTGCCACCAGTGACTCCTATCTAGAGACCCAGTACTTC.

This clonotype has ten or more counts. The V and J genes are TRBV10-3 and TRBJ2-3; no clear D gene. The germline V and J ends were trimmed by 2 bases and 4 bases, with 7 bases remaining between them. The CDR3 has 13 residues. Germline CDR1 reads ENHRY; CDR2 reads SYGVKD. This CDR3 reads CAISETLPDTQYF. The DNA for the CDR3 is TGTGCCATCAGTGAGACCCTCCCAGATACGCAGTATTTT.

This clonotype has a count of ten or more. The chain links TRBV20-1 to TRBJ2-1; 11 nucleotides line up with TRBD2. The V gene end was trimmed by 0 bases and the J gene end by 5 bases; junction bases not matched to a gene: 12. This CDR3 has 18 amino acids. The germline V gene has CDR1 DFQATT and CDR2 SNEGSKA (reference sequence). The CDR3 sequence is CSARDSTRTGLADNEQFF. The CDR3, as DNA: TGCAGTGCTAGAGACTCCACCCGGACGGGACTAGCGGACAATGAGCAGTTCTTC.

This clonotype was counted many times. The chain combines TRBV5-1 with TRBJ1-1; D is undetermined. There are 16 residues in the CDR3. CDR1 and CDR2 from the germline V gene are SGHRS and YFSETQ. V was pared by 0 bases and J by 0 bases, with 12 bases between. The CDR3 here is CASSLGRFSLNTEAFF. CDR3 DNA sequence: TGCGCCAGCAGCTTGGGTCGGTTCAGTTTGAACACTGAAGCTTTCTTT.

This clonotype showed up many times. V gene TRBV20-1 combines with J gene TRBJ2-6; D unclear. The V gene's germline CDR1 is DFQATT and CDR2 SNEGSKA (reference sequence). The CDR3 runs 14 residues. V lost 6 bases and J 0 bases, leaving 9 bases between the germline ends. In DNA form, the CDR3 reads TGCAGTGCCTCTCCCTCCTCTGGGGCCAACGTCCTGACTTTC. Translating it yields CSASPSSGANVLTF.

This chain links TRBV7-2 with TRBJ2-5; D unresolved. This CDR3 is 14 amino acids long. The germline V gene has CDR1 SGHTA and CDR2 FQGNSA. Trimming removed 2 bases from V and 7 bases from J, with 14 bases in between. The CDR3 is CASSLYNGLGTQYF. The CDR3 DNA reads TGTGCCAGCAGCTTATATAATGGGTTAGGGACCCAGTACTTC.

This clonotype was seen at least ten times. The chain joins TRBV4-2 to TRBJ2-7, with D tentatively TRBD2 (5 bases). Germline loops: CDR1 LGHNA, CDR2 YNFKEQ. The CDR3 has 14 residues. The V and J ends lost 6 bases and 3 bases respectively, with 15 bases between them. CDR3 nucleotide sequence: TGTGCCAGCAGTCCCTCGCGAGAGGGCTACGAGCAGTACTTC. This translates into CASSPSREGYEQYF.

This clonotype is judged medium-sized. The rearrangement uses TRBV24-1 and TRBJ1-2, with D maybe TRBD1 (6 bases). Germline V lookup: CDR1 KGHDR, CDR2 SFDVKD. The CDR3 consists of 13 residues. Trimming took 6 bases from V and 3 from J, leaving 10 bases between them. DNA for the CDR3: TGTGCCACCAGTCAGGGGCCCGACTATGGCTACACCTTC. Its translation is CATSQGPDYGYTF.

The DNA for the CDR3 is TGCGCCAGCAGCCAAGATCTACAGGAGTCCAAAAACATTCAGTACTTC. This translates into CASSQDLQESKNIQYF. The chain is built from TRBV4-3 and TRBJ2-4, with D maybe TRBD1 (5 bases). The CDR3 extends over 16 amino acids. The V and J ends lost 0 bases and 2 bases respectively, with 11 bases between them. CDR1 is LGHNA, CDR2 YSLEER, per germline.

This clonotype was counted at least ten times. The chain is built from TRBV5-1 and TRBJ2-7; 14 bases agree with TRBD2. The CDR3 totals 16 residues. Germline V gives CDR1 SGHRS, CDR2 YFSETQ. V shed 2 bases and J 12 bases; nucleotides not matched to a gene: 13. DNA of the CDR3: TGCGCCAGCAGCTTTGGACTAGCGGGAGGCCCCTCTGGGCTGTACTTC. Its protein is CASSFGLAGGPSGLYF.

This clonotype was observed many times. V and J are TRBV12-3 or TRBV12-4 and TRBJ1-1; D gene unclear. Between the trimmed V and J ends, which lost 10 bases and 0 bases, there was a span of 12 bases. CDR3 length: 13 residues. DNA for the CDR3: TGTGCCACCGATAATCAAATGAACACTGAAGCTTTCTTT. Its protein is CATDNQMNTEAFF.